In this sample, the clone carrying this TCR beta chain turned up a few times. The antigen remains undetermined. This sample was taken from a study of T-cell reconstitution after alpha-beta-depleted transplantation in children. General study results and limits: When one year had passed after transplant, most T-cell counts and diversity came from newly produced T cells. In patients about two months after transplant, alpha-beta T cells reportedly arose from several hundred expanded graft clones. After transplant, high TCRbeta diversity at day 60 in some patients arose from surviving recipient T cells and thymic progenitors.

This CDR3 has 15 residues. J lost 8 bases, V lost 5 bases, and 12 bases had no gene match. Per germline, CDR1 SGHTA and CDR2 FQGNSA. A TCRbeta library incorporating unique molecular identifiers was prepared. TCRdb re-called the PCR reads through MiXCR, storing one row per CDR3 protein. Of hundreds of thousands of distinct CDR3 sequences listed, around 14% were seen once; the top ten hold 0.79%. The gene calls are TRBV7-2 and TRBJ2-1, with 7 bases that match TRBD1. Specimen: PBMCs, collected before TCRalphabeta/CD19-depleted stem cell transplant. This TCR was sampled from a girl aged 2-10 years with congenital amegakaryocytic thrombocytopenia, due to receive a stem cell transplant. CDR3 in DNA: TGTGCCAGCAGCACCAGGGGGTCCTTGGAGCATGAGCAGTTCTTC. Encoded protein: CASSTRGSLEHEQFF.